This passage covers 15 T cell receptor beta chains from one sample sequenced in a study of low-dose radiotherapy and immunotherapy resistance in tumors (dated by TCRdb to between 2020 and 2023). Sequencing instrument: Illumina HiSeq 2500. First-strand cDNA was synthesized with Superscript III and a set of TRAV- and TRBV-specific primers, covering both TCRalpha and TCRbeta chains. A roughly 22-cycle PCR with Phusion amplified the TCRs, pairing a constant-region primer with the adapter that was attached to the V primers. Using fastp at Q25 and MiXCR, TCRdb reprocessed the public reads and kept productive beta chains. Rows are combined by CDR3 protein, so each entry shows the most common genes and DNA. Within this sample are roughly 76,000 distinct CDR3 sequences, with approximately 20% of them counted one time only. The ten largest clones represent 5.9% of the sample. The sample's time point, from its label and the paper: before trial treatment.

The source was PBMCs, collected before treatment. The receptors stem from a male donor with prostate cancer.

The V gene is TRBV2, the J gene TRBJ2-3, with D maybe TRBD2 (5 bases). Germline-derived CDR1 and CDR2 are SNHLY and FYNNEI. The CDR3 is made up of 17 amino acids. Trimming cost V 8 bases and J 1 base, with 22 bases left between them. The CDR3 bases are TGTGCCAGCCTCCGGGAAGGCTTACGACAACGCACAGATACGCAGTATTTT. Its protein is CASLREGLRQRTDTQYF.

The gene calls are TRBV27 and TRBJ2-7, with 8 nucleotides matching TRBD1. CDR3 length: 12 residues. Germline CDR1 is MNHEY and CDR2 is SMNVEV (reference sequence). The trim removed 4 bases at V and 9 bases at J, leaving 5 bases unmatched. This chain's CDR3 is CASSSDRARQYF. CDR3 DNA sequence: TGTGCCAGCAGTTCGGACAGGGCCAGGCAGTACTTC.

This clonotype came up many times. The chain carries TRBV12-3 or TRBV12-4 and TRBJ2-7, with a weak D call TRBD1 (6 bases). This CDR3 is built from 14 residues. V was clipped by 4 bases and J by 0 bases, with 10 bases between them. CDR3 sequence (DNA): TGTGCCAGCAGTTCGGGACACGGCTCCTACGAGCAGTACTTC. Translated: CASSSGHGSYEQYF.

This clonotype was observed many times. A read error may account for a junction end that differs from germline. CDR3 amino acids: CASSSGRAGGNEQFF. CDR3 sequence (DNA): TGTGCTAGCAGCAGCGGGAGGGCTGGTGGGAATGAGCAGTTCTTC. The chain joins TRBV7-7 to TRBJ2-1; 10 nucleotides match TRBD2. There are 15 residues in the CDR3. In germline, CDR1 is SSHAT, CDR2 FNYEAQ (reference sequence).

On this clonotype: Only one base separates this from a far larger clonotype, so it likely reflects a read error. The chain employs TRBV1 and TRBJ2-1; the table's D call, TRBD2, has no DNA check behind it. TRBV1 counts as a pseudogene. This CDR3 spans 17 amino acids. The DNA of the CDR3 is TGTGCCAGCAGCCAAGATTACGGTAGCGGGAGCATCGATGAGCAGTTCTTC. Translation: CASSQDYGSGSIDEQFF.

The chain has TRBV20-1 and TRBJ2-3; TRBD2 agrees at 10 bases. Germline V gene lookup returns CDR1 DFQATT and CDR2 SNEGSKA (reference sequence). CDR3 length: 15 amino acids. The J segment lost 8 bases and the V segment lost 5 bases, leaving 13 bases of the junction unmatched. The CDR3 region has the DNA TGCAGTGCTCTGCGATCAGCGGGAGGGCTCGGTACGCAGTATTTT. Translation: CSALRSAGGLGTQYF.

This clonotype was observed at least ten times. The rearrangement links TRBV12-3 or TRBV12-4 to TRBJ2-3; 7 bases line up with TRBD2. Trimming removed 9 bases from V and 0 bases from J; junction bases left unmatched: 9. CDR3 length: 15 amino acids. The CDR3 sequence: CASTIAGFSTDTQYF. The DNA for the CDR3 is TGTGCCAGTACAATAGCGGGCTTTAGCACAGATACGCAGTATTTT.

This clonotype appeared many times. The chain joins TRBV12-3 or TRBV12-4 to TRBJ1-5; D possibly corresponds to TRBD1 (5 bases). Trimming pared 6 bases from V and 4 bases from J, leaving 13 bases between. This CDR3 has 14 amino acids. CDR3 sequence: CASSPGGWNQPQHF. Here the CDR3 DNA reads TGTGCCAGCAGCCCCGGGGGTTGGAATCAGCCCCAGCATTTT.

The table lists this clonotype with a few counts. It is unclear where the CDR3 begins or ends on the DNA, so no DNA is shown, and the CDR3 is as TCRdb lists it. The chain links TRBV7-3 to TRBJ2-7; the table assigns TRBD2, which was not confirmed against the DNA. The CDR3 is 16 amino acids in total, end residues counted. Germline V gene data show CDR1 as SGHTA and CDR2 as FQGTGA. CDR3 residues: CASSFGPGLIGNEQYF.

This clonotype was recorded many times. This chain joins TRBV12-3 or TRBV12-4 and TRBJ2-1, with TRBD1 identical over 8 bases. V shed 6 bases and J 6 bases; nucleotides not matched to a gene: 13. There are 16 residues in the CDR3. CDR3 in amino acids: CASSPPWGQVTNEQFF. The CDR3 bases are TGTGCCAGCAGCCCTCCCTGGGGACAGGTCACCAATGAGCAGTTCTTC.

Regarding this clonotype: A clone one base away is much larger, so this may be a read error. Here the CDR3 reads CASSPRWADVQYF. The CDR3 DNA follows: TGTGCCAGCAGCCCCCGCTGGGCCGACGTGCAGTACTTC. The rearrangement links TRBV7-2 to TRBJ2-7; no clear D. Trimming shortened V by 5 bases and J by 9 bases, and 17 bases separated the two germline ends. The CDR3 runs to 13 residues. Germline loops: CDR1 SGHTA, CDR2 FQGNSA.

This clonotype was recorded at least ten times. The genes are TRBV29-1 and TRBJ2-3, with D perhaps TRBD2 (6 bases). Germline-derived CDR1 and CDR2 are SQVTM and ANQGSEA. The length of the CDR3 is 15 residues. V was cut by 3 bases and J by 0 bases, with 13 bases left in between. The CDR3 loop reads CSVEEAGPSTDTQYF. CDR3 in DNA: TGCAGCGTTGAGGAAGCGGGCCCTAGCACAGATACGCAGTATTTT.

This clonotype showed up many times. CDR3 sequence reads: CASSELAGTGNYGYTF. CDR3 DNA: TGTGCCAGCAGTGAGCTTGCCGGGACGGGTAACTATGGCTACACCTTC. The rearrangement joins TRBV6-1 to TRBJ1-2; TRBD1 is a possible D gene (5 bases). This CDR3 is 16 amino acids long. CDR1 and CDR2 (germline): MNHNS, SASEGT. V lost 3 bases and J 1 base, leaving 15 bases between the germline ends.

This clonotype was seen only a few times. J is TRBJ2-7 and V is TRBV6-6; no firm D call. The germline CDR1 and CDR2 sequences are MNHNY and SVGAGI (reference sequence). This CDR3 is 14 amino acids long. With 6 bases removed from V and 5 bases from J, the gap between germline ends came to 17 bases. CDR3 residues: CASRKDGFGHEQYF. CDR3 nucleotides: TGTGCCAGCAGAAAGGATGGTTTTGGGCACGAGCAGTACTTC.

This clonotype has ten or more counts. The chain carries TRBV28 and TRBJ2-1; 11 bases map to TRBD2. Germline V gene data show CDR1 as MDHEN and CDR2 as SYDVKM. This CDR3 region has 15 residues. V trimming: 6 bases; J trimming: 2 bases; junction bases outside the gene matches: 3. The CDR3: CASSKTSGAYNEQFF. CDR3 in DNA: TGTGCCAGCAGCAAGACTAGCGGGGCCTACAATGAGCAGTTCTTC.